This T cell receptor (beta chain) was profiled in a study of tumor-infiltrating lymphocytes in primary liver carcinoma. About the study: Patients, male and female, were 30 to 69 years old. The study, taken as a whole, reports: The proportion of top clones found throughout all five tumor regions was only about 7-25%. The difference in top-250-clone fraction between tumors and blood was significant, favoring tumors (p = 0.039).

The study co-extracted DNA and RNA from around 18-30 mg of unsorted bulk tissue. Trimming pared 9 bases from V and 9 bases from J, leaving 18 bases between. CDR3 length: 13 amino acids. On this clonotype itself: Antigen: not known. This sequence may be a read error, since a much larger clone differs from it by one base.

Priming with a constant-region primer yielded TCR beta cDNA from roughly 490 ng total RNA. Libraries for TCR beta were built through three nested multiplex PCR rounds, which together made up a slightly modified ARM-PCR procedure. Both of the initial two PCR rounds ran for around 9 cycles and employed TRBV1-TRBV30 forward primers alongside a C-beta reverse primer. TCRdb processed the multiplex PCR reads anew with MiXCR; each CDR3 protein has one entry. The table shows roughly 120,000 distinct CDR3 sequences, with around 62% occurring only once. V is TRBV12-3 or TRBV12-4 and J is TRBJ2-1, with D possibly TRBD2 on 6 matching bases. Sequencing was carried out using liver tumor tissue from sampling region 1. Documented subset: tumor region T1, superior pole. This receptor was obtained from a woman aged 55-70 years with primary liver carcinoma and hepatitis B virus infection. CDR3 residues: CASDGQMGGEQFF. The CDR3 nucleotides read TGTGCCAGTGACGGCCAGATGGGGGGTGAGCAGTTCTTC.